This T cell receptor beta chain was documented in a study of T-cell memory formation after mild COVID-19 (TCRdb year 2021). In the study overall: TCR sequence clusters from the two donors were largely donor specific. T-cell clones expanding and contracting after mild COVID-19 in a couple of donors were tracked by longitudinal TCRalpha and TCRbeta repertoire sequencing. The cohort comprised two young, previously healthy adult volunteers, one female and one male. Study-wide findings and limitations: The study included only a couple of mild cases, and larger cohorts that include severe cases with pre-infection samples were judged to be necessary. From day 15 to 85, contracting clones showed balanced CD4/CD8 phenotypes, whereas a second wave of clones that expanded from day 15 to 37 leaned towards CD4+. SARS-CoV-2 specificity was not confirmed for the second-wave clones peaking on day 37. Some responding clones were found in pre-infection memory, which suggests that pre-existing cross-reactive memory T cells took part in the SARS-CoV-2 response. Contracting CD4+ clones were located mainly in the CM and EM memory subsets, whereas CD8+ clones were found to be enriched in EMRA.

Instrument on record: Illumina NovaSeq 6000. cDNA libraries for TCRalpha and TCRbeta were prepared by 5'RACE using constant-segment primers, with sample barcodes and unique molecular identifiers added. RNA was extracted from every sample with Trizol reagent. Library amplification was performed in two PCR steps, and a second sample barcode and Illumina TruSeq adapters were introduced in the second step. The libraries were sequenced on an Illumina NovaSeq using 2 x 150 bp paired-end reads. The authors' analysis ran thus. Demultiplexing of reads and collapsing into UMI-guided consensus sequences were performed with migec v1.2.7. Using mixcr v2.1.11, the UMI consensuses were aligned to TRA and TRB V and J templates and assembled into clonotypes. Clonotypes were classified as expanded or contracted when called significant by both edgeR and NoisET, with noise models trained on biological replicates. For edgeR calls, the thresholds were a false discovery rate-adjusted p below 0.01 and a log2 fold-change of 1. As an exploratory analysis of dynamics, max-normalized trajectories of the 1000 most abundant clonotypes were examined by PCA with hierarchical clustering. The CD4 or CD8 phenotype of responding clones was assigned using the separately sequenced CD4+ and CD8+ repertoires. TCRdb reanalyzed the raw reads on its own, using fastp at Q25 for trimming and MiXCR for clone calling, and kept in-frame beta chains. Entries that share a CDR3 protein sequence are merged under the most common genes and DNA. The V and J calls, along with clone size, are taken from TCRdb and not from the paper's own processing. The sample records around 310,000 distinct CDR3 sequences, about 20% of which are singletons. Around a fifth of the sample is in the top ten clones.

PBMCs were isolated by Ficoll-Paque density gradient centrifugation. From its cysteine to its phenylalanine, the CDR3 spans 15 amino acids. Only the CDR3 part of the read is kept: 45 bases, read in frame from the first base. The germline V gene (reference sequence) sets CDR1 to SGHKS and CDR2 to YYEKEE. Relative to germline, V is 0 bases shorter and J is 7 bases shorter, with 14 bases between their ends. In the case of this clonotype: There is no known antigen for this receptor. No clone much larger than this one lies a single base away; base qualities are absent.

Input material: PBMCs or a T cell subset sorted from them (not recorded which). This clonotype was sampled from a man aged 18 to 29 who had mild COVID-19 (a few samples of this study predate the infection). The sample titles of this study are shuffled in the database, so cell type and time point are left out; the donor was told from shared clones. The chain is made from TRBV5-5 and TRBJ1-5; the D gene is perhaps TRBD1, on 5 matching bases. The DNA is as follows: TGTGCCAGCAGCTTGGAACCAGGGAGACAACAGCCCCAGCATTTT. This sequence encodes CASSLEPGRQQPQHF.